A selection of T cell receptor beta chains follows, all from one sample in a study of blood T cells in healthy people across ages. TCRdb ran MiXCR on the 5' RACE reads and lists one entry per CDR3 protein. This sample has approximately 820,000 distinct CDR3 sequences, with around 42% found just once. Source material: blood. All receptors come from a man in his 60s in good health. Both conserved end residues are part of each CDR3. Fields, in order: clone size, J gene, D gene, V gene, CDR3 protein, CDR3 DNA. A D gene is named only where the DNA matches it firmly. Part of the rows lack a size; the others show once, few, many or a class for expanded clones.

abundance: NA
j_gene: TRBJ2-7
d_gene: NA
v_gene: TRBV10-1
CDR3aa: CASSDSGEPYEQYF
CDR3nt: TGCGCCAGCAGTGACTCGGGGGAACCCTACGAGCAGTACTTC

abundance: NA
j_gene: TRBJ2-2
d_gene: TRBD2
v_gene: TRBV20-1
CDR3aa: CSAPTSVNTGELFF
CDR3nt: TGCAGTGCACCTACTAGCGTGAACACCGGGGAGCTGTTTTTT

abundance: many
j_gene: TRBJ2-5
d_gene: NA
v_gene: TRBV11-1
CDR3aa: CASRRGRSYQETQYF
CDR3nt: TGTGCCAGCAGACGCGGCAGGTCATACCAAGAGACCCAGTACTTC

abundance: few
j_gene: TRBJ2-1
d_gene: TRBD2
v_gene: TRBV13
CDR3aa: CATQRLAGKNSYNEQFF
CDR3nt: TGTGCCACCCAGCGGCTAGCGGGGAAGAACTCCTACAATGAGCAGTTCTTC

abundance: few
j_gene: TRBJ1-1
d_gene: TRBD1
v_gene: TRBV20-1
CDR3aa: CSARDYRTGNTEAFF
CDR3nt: TGCAGTGCTAGAGATTATAGGACAGGGAACACTGAAGCTTTCTTT

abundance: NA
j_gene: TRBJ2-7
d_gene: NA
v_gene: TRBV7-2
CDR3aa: CASNEKGSNYEQYF
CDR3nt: TGTGCCAGCAACGAAAAGGGGTCCAACTACGAGCAGTACTTC

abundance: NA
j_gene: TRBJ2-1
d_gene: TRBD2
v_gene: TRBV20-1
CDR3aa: CSANGGAGNNEQFF
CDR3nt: TGCAGTGCTAACGGGGGGGCCGGAAACAATGAGCAGTTCTTC

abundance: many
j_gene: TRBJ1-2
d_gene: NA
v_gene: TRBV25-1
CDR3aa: CASSEFGRSMDGYTF
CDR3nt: TGTGCCAGCAGTGAATTCGGGCGCTCTATGGATGGCTACACCTTC

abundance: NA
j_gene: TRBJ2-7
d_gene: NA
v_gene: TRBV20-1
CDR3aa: CSARGGLAYSYEQYF
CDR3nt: TGCAGTGCTAGGGGCGGGCTAGCCTACTCCTACGAGCAGTACTTC

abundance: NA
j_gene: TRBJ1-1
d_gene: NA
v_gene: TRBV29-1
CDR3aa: CSVGTVGTEAFF
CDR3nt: TGCAGCGTTGGTACAGTGGGGACTGAAGCTTTCTTT

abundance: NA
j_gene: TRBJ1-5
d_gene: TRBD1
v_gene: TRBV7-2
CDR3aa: CASSLQGAYGQPQHF
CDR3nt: TGTGCCAGCAGCTTACAGGGGGCTTACGGTCAGCCCCAGCATTTT

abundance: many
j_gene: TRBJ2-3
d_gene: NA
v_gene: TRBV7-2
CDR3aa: CASSSYLDTQYF
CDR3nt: TGTGCCAGCAGCTCGTACCTCGATACGCAGTATTTT

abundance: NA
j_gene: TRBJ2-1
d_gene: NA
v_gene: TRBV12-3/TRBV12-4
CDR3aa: CASSPDSFYNEQFF
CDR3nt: TGTGCCAGCAGTCCGGACAGTTTCTACAATGAGCAGTTCTTC

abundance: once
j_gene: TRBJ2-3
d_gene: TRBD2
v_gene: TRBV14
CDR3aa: CASSHSGLAGGPSDTQYF
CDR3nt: TGTGCCAGCAGCCACTCTGGACTAGCGGGGGGGCCATCAGATACGCAGTATTTT

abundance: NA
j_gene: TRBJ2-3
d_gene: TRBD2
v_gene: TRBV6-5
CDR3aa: CASSYGGHTREDADTQYF
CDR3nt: TGTGCCAGCAGTTACGGAGGGCACACCCGGGAGGACGCAGATACGCAGTATTTT

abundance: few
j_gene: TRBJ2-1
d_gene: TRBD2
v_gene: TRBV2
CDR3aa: CASSFKRGGDEQFF
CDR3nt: TGTGCCAGCAGTTTCAAGCGGGGAGGGGATGAGCAGTTCTTC

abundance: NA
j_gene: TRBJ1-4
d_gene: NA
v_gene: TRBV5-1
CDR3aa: CASSLEGSRATNEKLFF
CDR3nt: TGCGCCAGCAGCTTGGAGGGGTCCCGAGCAACTAATGAAAAACTGTTTTTT

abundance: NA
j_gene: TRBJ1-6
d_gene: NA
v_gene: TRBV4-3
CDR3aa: CASSQGVSPLHF
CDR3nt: TGCGCCAGCAGCCAAGGGGTTTCACCCCTCCACTTT

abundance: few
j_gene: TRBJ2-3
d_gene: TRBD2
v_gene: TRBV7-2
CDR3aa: CASSGLAGTTDTQYF
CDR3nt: TGTGCCAGCAGCGGTCTAGCGGGTACCACAGATACGCAGTATTTT

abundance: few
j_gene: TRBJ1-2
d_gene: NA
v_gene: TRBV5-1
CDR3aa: CASRDGNYGYTF
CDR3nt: TGCGCCAGCAGGGACGGAAACTATGGCTACACCTTC

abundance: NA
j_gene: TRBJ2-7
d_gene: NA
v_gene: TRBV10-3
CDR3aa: CAISSASAAATEQYF
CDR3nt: TGTGCCATCAGTTCGGCGTCGGCGGCAGCGACGGAGCAGTACTTC

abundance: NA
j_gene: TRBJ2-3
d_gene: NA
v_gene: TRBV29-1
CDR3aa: CSVEVGDSLLGPDTQYF
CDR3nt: TGCAGCGTTGAAGTAGGAGACTCACTACTTGGTCCAGATACGCAGTATTTT

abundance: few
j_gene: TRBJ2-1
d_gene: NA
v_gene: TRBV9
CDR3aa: CASSVEQGVYNKQFF
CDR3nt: TGTGCCAGCAGCGTGGAGCAGGGTGTCTACAATAAGCAGTTCTTC

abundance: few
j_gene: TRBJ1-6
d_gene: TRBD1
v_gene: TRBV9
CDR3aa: CASSAGGGNSPLHF
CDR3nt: TGTGCCAGCAGCGCAGGGGGGGGTAATTCACCCCTCCACTTT

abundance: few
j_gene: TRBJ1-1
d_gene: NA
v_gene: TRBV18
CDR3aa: CASSPRIREDPAFF
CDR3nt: TGTGCCAGCTCACCTCGTATCAGGGAGGATCCAGCTTTCTTT

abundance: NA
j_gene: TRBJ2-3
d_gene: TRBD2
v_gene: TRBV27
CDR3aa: CASSGGTRYLSGDTQYF
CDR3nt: TGTGCCAGCAGTGGGGGGACTAGGTATTTGTCGGGAGATACGCAGTATTTT

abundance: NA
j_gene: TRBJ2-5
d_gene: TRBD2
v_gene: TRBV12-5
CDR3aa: CASGGSGGDYNEQYF
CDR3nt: TGTGCTAGTGGTGGTAGCGGGGGGGACTACAATGAGCAGTACTTC

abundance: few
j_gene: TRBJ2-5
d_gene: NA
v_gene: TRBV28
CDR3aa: CASSVTNQETQYF
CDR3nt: TGTGCCAGCAGTGTGACAAACCAAGAGACCCAGTACTTC

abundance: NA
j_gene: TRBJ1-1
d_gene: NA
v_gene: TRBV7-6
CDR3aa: CASSLELGGWTEAFF
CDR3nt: TGTGCCAGCAGCTTAGAGCTCGGGGGCTGGACTGAAGCTTTCTTT

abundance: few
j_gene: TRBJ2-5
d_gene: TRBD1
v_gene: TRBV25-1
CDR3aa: CASSHPGQVQETQYF
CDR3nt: TGTGCCAGCAGCCACCCGGGACAGGTTCAAGAGACCCAGTACTTC

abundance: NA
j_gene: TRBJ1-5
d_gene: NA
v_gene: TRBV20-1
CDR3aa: CSAGEVRGGRQPQHF
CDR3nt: TGCAGTGCTGGAGAGGTCAGGGGAGGTCGTCAGCCCCAGCATTTT

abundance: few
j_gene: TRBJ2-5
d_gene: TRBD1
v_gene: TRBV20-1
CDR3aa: CSARKGQGSQPYQETQYF
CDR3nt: TGCAGTGCTAGGAAGGGACAGGGGTCCCAACCGTACCAAGAGACCCAGTACTTC

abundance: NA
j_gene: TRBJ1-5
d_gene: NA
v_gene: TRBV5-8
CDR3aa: CASSSQGREGQPQHF
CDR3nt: TGTGCCAGCAGCAGTCAGGGGCGGGAAGGTCAGCCCCAGCATTTT

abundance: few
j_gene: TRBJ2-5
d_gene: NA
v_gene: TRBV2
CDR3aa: CASSPKGGETQYF
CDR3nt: TGTGCCAGCAGTCCCAAGGGGGGGGAGACCCAGTACTTC

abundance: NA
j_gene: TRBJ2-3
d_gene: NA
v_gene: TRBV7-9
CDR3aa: CASSSRLDLTDTQYF
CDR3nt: TGTGCCAGCAGCTCCAGACTAGACCTCACAGATACGCAGTATTTT

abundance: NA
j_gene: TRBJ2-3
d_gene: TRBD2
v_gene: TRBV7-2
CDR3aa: CASSIRTSGGADTQYF
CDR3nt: TGTGCCAGCAGCATTCGGACTAGCGGGGGGGCAGATACGCAGTATTTT

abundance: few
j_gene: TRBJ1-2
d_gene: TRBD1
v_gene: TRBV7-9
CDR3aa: CASRGQALGYTF
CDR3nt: TGTGCCAGCAGAGGACAGGCGTTAGGTTACACCTTC

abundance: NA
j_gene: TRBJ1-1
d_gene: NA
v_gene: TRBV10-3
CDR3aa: CAISEVTTEAFF
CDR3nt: TGTGCCATCAGTGAGGTTACAACTGAAGCTTTCTTT

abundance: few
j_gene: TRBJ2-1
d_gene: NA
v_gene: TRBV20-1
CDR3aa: CSAKPGWGSADNEQFF
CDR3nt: TGCAGTGCTAAACCCGGGTGGGGGTCGGCCGACAATGAGCAGTTCTTC

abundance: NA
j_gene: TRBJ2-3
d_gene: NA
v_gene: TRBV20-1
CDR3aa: CSAREVARNTDTQYF
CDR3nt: TGCAGTGCTAGAGAGGTGGCACGGAACACAGATACGCAGTATTTT

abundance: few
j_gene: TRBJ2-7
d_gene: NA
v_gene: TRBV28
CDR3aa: CASMVGGYEQYF
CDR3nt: TGTGCCAGCATGGTAGGGGGCTACGAGCAGTACTTC

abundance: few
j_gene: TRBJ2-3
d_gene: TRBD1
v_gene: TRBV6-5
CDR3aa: CASSYSGDSPLSDTQYF
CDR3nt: TGTGCCAGCAGTTACTCAGGGGACAGTCCTCTCTCAGATACGCAGTATTTT

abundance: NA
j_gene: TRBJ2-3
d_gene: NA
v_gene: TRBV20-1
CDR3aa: CSAGDGRRDAQYF
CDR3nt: TGCAGTGCGGGAGACGGCAGGCGGGATGCGCAGTATTTT

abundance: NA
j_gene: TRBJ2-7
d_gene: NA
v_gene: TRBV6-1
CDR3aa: CAGQTGYYEQYF
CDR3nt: TGTGCCGGCCAGACGGGCTACTACGAGCAGTACTTC

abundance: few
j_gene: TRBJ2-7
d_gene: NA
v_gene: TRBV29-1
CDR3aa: CSVEVYRDNSYEQYF
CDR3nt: TGCAGCGTTGAAGTATACCGGGACAACTCCTACGAGCAGTACTTC

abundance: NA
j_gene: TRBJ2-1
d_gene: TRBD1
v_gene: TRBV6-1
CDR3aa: CASSDGQGAYSEQFF
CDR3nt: TGTGCCAGCAGTGATGGGCAGGGGGCGTACAGTGAGCAGTTCTTC

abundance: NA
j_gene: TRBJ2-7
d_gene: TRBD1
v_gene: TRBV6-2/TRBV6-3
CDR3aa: CASSPSGQAPYEQYF
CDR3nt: TGTGCCAGCAGTCCTTCGGGACAGGCCCCCTACGAGCAGTACTTC

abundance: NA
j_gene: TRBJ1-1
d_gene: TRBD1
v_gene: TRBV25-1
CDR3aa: CASSDPGTGNTEAFF
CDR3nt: TGTGCCAGCAGTGACCCCGGGACAGGGAACACTGAAGCTTTCTTT

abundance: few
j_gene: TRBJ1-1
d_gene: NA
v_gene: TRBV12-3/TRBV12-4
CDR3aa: CASVTHMNTEAFF
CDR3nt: TGTGCCAGCGTCACTCACATGAACACTGAAGCTTTCTTT

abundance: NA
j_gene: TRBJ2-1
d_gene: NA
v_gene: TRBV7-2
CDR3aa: CASSRLAGGQETQFF
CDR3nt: TGTGCCAGCAGCCGTCTAGCTGGGGGGCAGGAGACCCAGTTCTTC

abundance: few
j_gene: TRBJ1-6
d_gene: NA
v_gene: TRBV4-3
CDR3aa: CASSQDNAPGSNSPLHF
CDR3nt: TGCGCCAGCAGCCAAGATAACGCCCCGGGATCTAATTCACCCCTCCACTTT

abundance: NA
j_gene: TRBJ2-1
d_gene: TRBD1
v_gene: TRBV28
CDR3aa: CASSFPPGDRDGRNEQFF
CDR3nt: TGTGCCAGCAGTTTCCCCCCCGGGGACAGGGATGGGAGAAATGAGCAGTTCTTC